The 18 T cell receptor beta chains below all came from one sample that was sequenced in a study of technical replicates of blood from a few donors (dated by TCRdb to 2015 to 2018). Receptor amplification or capture employed the immunoSEQ multiplex PCR assay. This is the immuneACCESS table as TCRdb keeps it, with only in-frame sequences that have V and J called. A part of the clones is gone; compared with another copy, unresolved V genes explain less than half, and the rest is unexplained. The sample table contains tens of thousands of clones; only one count was recorded for 93% of them. The top ten hold 0.24% of the sample. Sequencing used T cells isolated from PBMCs. These receptors all come from a human donor in good health.

The count of this clone is one. This chain links TRBV28 with TRBJ1-1; D gene uncertain. There are 13 residues in the CDR3. CDR1 is MDHEN, CDR2 SYDVKM, per germline. V gave up 5 bases and J gave up 11 bases, with 18 bases separating them. CDR3 loop: CASSPRPQAAAFF. The CDR3 bases are TGTGCCAGCAGTCCCAGACCTCAGGCTGCGGCTTTCTTT.

The J gene is TRBJ2-5, the V gene TRBV6-5; D gene uncertain. CDR3 length equals 14 residues. The germline V gene encodes CDR1 MNHEY and CDR2 SVGAGI. V was cut by 5 bases and J by 7 bases, with 17 bases left in between. The CDR3 DNA reads as TGTGCCAGCAGTCAAGACTCGTCAAGAGGGACCCAGTACTTC. Amino acid sequence: CASSQDSSRGTQYF.

V and J are TRBV7-8 and TRBJ1-1, with D possibly TRBD1 on 6 matching bases. V lost 5 bases, J lost 1 base, and 8 bases lay in between. The CDR3 totals 13 residues. Germline CDR1 reads SGHVS; CDR2 reads FQNEAQ. Written as DNA, the CDR3 is TGTGCCAGCAGCCCCAGGGGGAACACTGAAGCTTTCTTT. This translates into CASSPRGNTEAFF.

J is TRBJ1-1 and V is TRBV6-5; 11 positions match TRBD1. The CDR3 spans 15 residues. The germline V gene encodes CDR1 MNHEY and CDR2 SVGAGI. V lost 7 bases to trimming and J lost 3 bases; unmatched junction nucleotides: 7. The CDR3 DNA reads as TGTGCCAGCACCGGACAGGGGGCGGGGGACACTGAAGCTTTCTTT. Translation: CASTGQGAGDTEAFF.

The J gene is TRBJ2-7, the V gene TRBV28; D is possibly TRBD2 (5 bases). In germline, CDR1 is MDHEN, CDR2 SYDVKM. This CDR3 spans 13 amino acids. V lost 3 bases, J lost 0 bases, and 6 bases lay in between. The CDR3 coding sequence is TGTGCCAGCAGTTTGGGGAGCTCCTACGAGCAGTACTTC. Translating it yields CASSLGSSYEQYF.

The genes are TRBV4-1 and TRBJ2-7; no clear D gene. This CDR3 has 17 amino acids. Germline-derived CDR1 and CDR2 are MGHRA and YSYEKL. Trimming shortened V by 2 bases and J by 0 bases, and 17 bases separated the two germline ends. CDR3 sequence reads: CASSQPTISKGSYEQYF. The CDR3 DNA is TGCGCCAGCAGCCAACCGACCATTAGCAAAGGCTCCTACGAGCAGTACTTC.

CDR3 sequence (DNA): TGTGCCAGCAGCCCACGTATAGACTACACGGGGGGGTACCAAGAGACCCAGTACTTC. Protein sequence: CASSPRIDYTGGYQETQYF. The chain combines TRBV7-2 with TRBJ2-5; the match to TRBD2 covers 8 bases. V shed 5 bases and J 0 bases; nucleotides not matched to a gene: 17. The CDR3 is made up of 19 amino acids. The germline CDR1 and CDR2 sequences are SGHTA and FQGNSA.

The chain carries TRBV6-1 and TRBJ1-3, with TRBD1 identical over 7 bases. The germline V gene encodes CDR1 MNHNS and CDR2 SASEGT. V trimming: 4 bases; J trimming: 0 bases; junction bases outside the gene matches: 9. The length of the CDR3 is 17 residues. The CDR3 loop is CASSADRAAFSGNTIYF. The CDR3 DNA sequence: TGTGCCAGCAGTGCCGACAGGGCTGCCTTCTCTGGAAACACCATATATTTT.

This clone turned up a few times. The chain has TRBV2 and TRBJ1-1; 7 bases align to TRBD1. The CDR3 covers 16 residues. The germline gives CDR1 SNHLY, CDR2 FYNNEI. V lost 2 bases to trimming and J lost 0 bases; unmatched junction nucleotides: 6. The CDR3 loop reads CASSEYRTGLNTEAFF. Written as DNA, the CDR3 is TGTGCCAGCAGTGAATATAGGACAGGATTGAACACTGAAGCTTTCTTT.

This chain joins TRBV30 and TRBJ2-1; TRBD2 might be the D (5 bases). The V gene's germline CDR1 is GTSNPN and CDR2 SVGIG (reference sequence). The CDR3 sequence is 15 residues long. V lost 2 bases and J 4 bases, leaving 15 bases between the germline ends. For the CDR3, the DNA is TGTGCCTGGAGTCGACTAACGCCTATATACAATGAGCAGTTCTTC. It translates to CAWSRLTPIYNEQFF.

The V gene is TRBV15, the J gene TRBJ2-5; TRBD1 might be the D (6 bases). Looked up from germline, CDR1 is LNHNV and CDR2 is YYDKDF (reference sequence). The CDR3 totals 15 residues. With 0 bases removed from V and 4 bases from J, the gap between germline ends came to 12 bases. Here the CDR3 DNA reads TGTGCCACCAGCAGAGAGGGGCAGGGGCTAGAGACCCAGTACTTC. This gives the protein CATSREGQGLETQYF.

V and J are TRBV5-1 and TRBJ1-4; TRBD1 aligns across 11 bases. Trimming at V came to 0 bases and at J to 8 bases, leaving 6 bases not matched to a gene. Germline CDR1 and CDR2: SGHRS and YFSETQ. The CDR3 is 16 residues long. CDR3 region: CASSLAGGQGEEKLFF. The CDR3 DNA follows: TGCGCCAGCAGCTTGGCCGGGGGACAGGGGGAAGAAAAACTGTTTTTT.

In this sample, this clone turned up a few times. The gene calls are TRBV19 and TRBJ2-7, with D possibly matching TRBD1 (5 bases). Trimming pared 0 bases from V and 5 bases from J, leaving 8 bases between. The CDR3 is 13 amino acids. CDR1 LNHDA and CDR2 SQIVND come from the germline V gene (reference sequence). The CDR3 sequence is CASSIDRVDEQYF. CDR3 nucleotides: TGTGCCAGTAGTATAGACAGGGTGGACGAGCAGTACTTC.

V usage is TRBV5-1 and J usage is TRBJ2-3; D possibly corresponds to TRBD1 (6 bases). The CDR3 sequence is 16 residues long. Trimming took off 1 base at V and 5 bases at J, with 17 bases between the two ends. Germline loops: CDR1 SGHRS, CDR2 YFSETQ. CDR3 in amino acids: CASSLMSGARGDTQYF. CDR3 sequence (DNA): TGCGCCAGCAGCTTGATGTCAGGGGCCCGCGGAGATACGCAGTATTTT.

This clone appeared a single time. This chain joins TRBV2 and TRBJ2-5; TRBD1 might be the D (5 bases). Germline-derived CDR1 and CDR2 are SNHLY and FYNNEI. The V end lost 4 bases, the J end lost 3 bases, and 6 bases lay between the germline ends. This CDR3 region has 12 residues. CDR3 coding DNA: TGTGCCAGCAGTGGACAGAAAGAGACCCAGTACTTC. Translated, it gives CASSGQKETQYF. Supplemented by reference TRBV2 and TRBJ2-5, the full variable domain reads EPEVTQTPSHQVTQMGQEVILRCVPISNHLYFYWYRQILGQKVEFLVSFYNNEISEKSEIFDDQFSVERPDGSNFTLKIRSTKLEDSAMYFCASSGQKETQYFGPGTRLLVL.

The J gene is TRBJ1-5, the V gene TRBV15; weak D call: TRBD1 (6 bases). The germline V gene has CDR1 LNHNV and CDR2 YYDKDF (reference sequence). The CDR3 has 18 residues. V gave up 3 bases and J gave up 4 bases, with 22 bases separating them. CDR3 coding DNA: TGTGCCACCAGCAGGTACGGACAGATGCCTACTCATAATCAGCCCCAGCATTTT. Amino acid sequence: CATSRYGQMPTHNQPQHF.

The J gene is TRBJ1-2, the V gene TRBV18, with D maybe TRBD1 (5 bases). The length of the CDR3 is 13 residues. Trimming left V 2 bases short and J 4 bases short, with 8 bases between. Germline V lookup: CDR1 KGHSH, CDR2 LQKENI. CDR3 loop: CASSPRGSYGYTF. The CDR3 coding sequence is TGTGCCAGCTCACCAAGGGGCTCCTATGGCTACACCTTC.

Written as DNA, the CDR3 is TGTGCCAGCTCACACGGACAGGGAGTCTATGGCTACACCTTC. It specifies CASSHGQGVYGYTF. The chain is built from TRBV18 and TRBJ1-2; 8 positions match TRBD1. Germline V gives CDR1 KGHSH, CDR2 LQKENI. The CDR3 extends over 14 amino acids. V lost 4 bases and J lost 4; bases outside the gene matches: 5. Based on the CDR3 plus reference TRBV18 and TRBJ1-2, the full variable domain is NAGVMQNPRHLVRRRGQEARLRCSPMKGHSHVYWYRQLPEEGLKFMVYLQKENIIDESGMPKERFSAEFPKEGPSILRIQQVVRGDSAAYFCASSHGQGVYGYTFGSGTRLTVV.